The 29 T cell receptor beta chains given below trace back to one sample, sequenced in a study of type 1 regulatory T cells. TCRdb independently ran MiXCR on the reads; one entry per CDR3 protein. The data show 60,000 to 80,000 distinct CDR3 sequences, with about 60% seen just once and 6.5% to 8.5% held by the top ten. Antigens for these TCRs are unknown. The sequencing sample was made of cultured T cells, either the whole culture or a sorted T cell fraction (not recorded which). Subset denoted: Tr1-enriched cell product generated in vitro against host alloantigens. Receptors were obtained from a human donor in good health.

The genes are TRBV5-1 and TRBJ2-2; D may match TRBD1 or TRBD2 (5 bases each). This CDR3 is 13 amino acids long. CDR1 is SGHRS, CDR2 YFSETQ, per germline. The V end was cut by 3 bases, the J end by 6 bases, with 9 bases between. CDR3 sequence reads: CASSWGSAGELFF. The CDR3 coding sequence is TGCGCCAGCAGCTGGGGGTCCGCCGGGGAGCTGTTTTTT.

This sequence joins TRBV12-3 or TRBV12-4 and TRBJ1-1, with 11 nucleotides matching TRBD1. CDR3 size: 14 residues. The V and J ends lost 10 bases and 4 bases, in that order; junction bases with no gene match: 8. CDR3 in amino acids: CATFRGTGGTEAFF. In DNA, the CDR3 is TGTGCCACCTTCCGAGGGACAGGGGGCACTGAAGCTTTCTTT.

The CDR3: CSANSPVPPYEQYF. The CDR3 DNA follows: TGCAGTGCTAACAGCCCAGTACCGCCCTACGAGCAGTACTTC. The gene calls are TRBV20-1 and TRBJ2-7; D is undetermined. CDR3 length: 14 residues. V was pared by 4 bases and J by 2 bases, with 15 bases between. Germline CDR1 and CDR2: DFQATT and SNEGSKA (reference sequence).

V gene TRBV20-1 combines with J gene TRBJ2-5, with D possibly TRBD2 on 5 matching bases. Germline V gene data show CDR1 as DFQATT and CDR2 as SNEGSKA (reference sequence). The CDR3 has 12 residues. CDR3 sequence: CTSETNEETQYF. The CDR3 coding sequence is TGCACCAGTGAGACTAACGAAGAGACCCAGTACTTC.

In its sample, this clonotype was seen once. The genes are TRBV27 and TRBJ2-5; 13 bases align to TRBD2. V lost 3 bases to trimming and J lost 5 bases; unmatched junction nucleotides: 9. The CDR3 spans 17 residues. In germline, CDR1 is MNHEY, CDR2 SMNVEV (reference sequence). The CDR3 here is CASSFRLAGGLIETQYF. CDR3 nucleotide sequence: TGTGCCAGCAGTTTCCGACTAGCGGGAGGCCTAATCGAGACCCAGTACTTC.

The chain has TRBV2 and TRBJ2-3; TRBD1 agrees at 8 bases. Trimming at V came to 4 bases and at J to 1 base, leaving 4 bases not matched to a gene. CDR3 size: 15 residues. Germline V gives CDR1 SNHLY, CDR2 FYNNEI. CDR3 protein: CASSGTGLGTDTQYF. CDR3 nucleotide sequence: TGTGCCAGCAGTGGGACAGGGCTTGGCACAGATACGCAGTATTTT.

This chain connects TRBV20-1 to TRBJ2-7, with TRBD2 as a possible D gene (5 bases). Per germline, CDR1 DFQATT and CDR2 SNEGSKA (reference sequence). With 3 bases removed from V and 1 base from J, the gap between germline ends came to 13 bases. The CDR3 covers 14 residues. CDR3 DNA sequence: TGCAGTGCTAGTTGGCGACTACCGTCCTACGAGCAGTACTTC. Its protein product is CSASWRLPSYEQYF.

This chain uses TRBV12-3 or TRBV12-4 with TRBJ1-5; D unresolved. Trimming pared 3 bases from V and 5 bases from J, leaving 5 bases between. This CDR3 comprises 12 residues. The DNA for the CDR3 is TGTGCCAGCAGTTTGAATGATCAGCCCCAGCATTTT. Translating it yields CASSLNDQPQHF.

The chain is built from TRBV6-4 and TRBJ2-2, with a tentative D call TRBD2 (6 bases). With 5 bases removed from V and 2 bases from J, the gap between germline ends came to 12 bases. The CDR3 totals 15 residues. Germline-derived CDR1 and CDR2 are MRHNA and SNTAGT. The CDR3 sequence is CASSIDAGNTGELFF. CDR3 bases: TGTGCCAGCAGTATTGATGCGGGAAACACCGGGGAGCTGTTTTTT.

The chain has TRBV7-9 and TRBJ2-5; no clear D gene. This CDR3 is built from 14 residues. Germline CDR1 reads SEHNR; CDR2 reads FQNEAQ (reference sequence). The germline V and J ends were trimmed by 0 bases and 2 bases, with 7 bases remaining between them. The CDR3 protein is CASSLAWNQETQYF. The CDR3 nucleotides read TGTGCCAGCAGCTTAGCATGGAATCAAGAGACCCAGTACTTC.

J is TRBJ2-3 and V is TRBV3-1; 8 nucleotides align to TRBD2. The length of the CDR3 is 15 residues. The germline V gene has CDR1 LGHDT and CDR2 YNNKEL (reference sequence). V shed 4 bases and J 6 bases; nucleotides not matched to a gene: 9. In nucleotides, the CDR3 is TGTGCCAGCAGCCGTACTAGCGGAAGCTGGGATACGCAGTATTTT. Amino acids: CASSRTSGSWDTQYF.

This clonotype was observed a few times. The genes are TRBV5-1 and TRBJ1-4; D not certain. The germline V and J ends were trimmed by 0 bases and 6 bases, with 15 bases remaining between them. CDR1 and CDR2 (germline): SGHRS, YFSETQ. The CDR3 spans 16 residues. In DNA, the CDR3 is TGCGCCAGCAGCTTGGCCGGCGGGGTTTCTTATGAAAAACTGTTTTTT. Protein sequence: CASSLAGGVSYEKLFF.

V gene TRBV29-1 combines with J gene TRBJ1-2; 8 positions agree with TRBD1. Per the germline V gene, CDR1 is SQVTM and CDR2 is ANQGSEA. Trimming took 7 bases from V and 6 from J; bases not matched to a gene: 4. The CDR3 is 11 amino acids. CDR3 bases: TGCAGCGCAGGGGGCGCAGATGGCTACACCTTC. Translating it yields CSAGGADGYTF.

The chain employs TRBV20-1 and TRBJ1-3, with D perhaps matching TRBD1 (6 bases). The CDR3 is 13 amino acids. Germline V gene lookup returns CDR1 DFQATT and CDR2 SNEGSKA (reference sequence). The germline V and J ends were trimmed by 6 bases and 4 bases, with 13 bases remaining between them. The CDR3 bases are TGCAGTGCCAGGTCGCAGGGGGGAAACACCATATATTTT. Its protein is CSARSQGGNTIYF.

J is TRBJ1-2 and V is TRBV27; no reliable D call. The CDR3 runs to 14 residues. V was cut by 5 bases and J by 0 bases, with 10 bases left in between. Germline CDR1 and CDR2: MNHEY and SMNVEV (reference sequence). The CDR3 spells CASSPAGANYGYTF. In DNA form, the CDR3 reads TGTGCCAGCAGTCCCGCAGGAGCTAACTATGGCTACACCTTC.

The chain couples TRBV7-9 to TRBJ2-7; 8 bases are shared with TRBD1. J gave up 5 bases and V 5 bases, and 8 bases lay outside the gene matches. The CDR3 runs 14 residues. Germline lookup yields CDR1 SEHNR and CDR2 FQNEAQ (reference sequence). The CDR3 coding sequence is TGTGCCAGCAGCCGGACAGGGCTCCGGGACGAGCAGTACTTC. Its translation: CASSRTGLRDEQYF. Using reference TRBV7-9 and TRBJ2-7 for the parts outside the CDR3, the full variable domain is DTGVSQNPRHKITKRGQNVTFRCDPISEHNRLYWYRQTLGQGPEFLTYFQNEAQLEKSRLLSDRFSAERPKGSFSTLEIQRTEQGDSAMYLCASSRTGLRDEQYFGPGTRLTVT.

The V and J genes are TRBV6-2 or TRBV6-3 and TRBJ2-7, with D unclear. The V end lost 2 bases, the J end lost 4 bases, and 12 bases lay between the germline ends. Germline V gives CDR1 MNHEY, CDR2 SVGEGT. CDR3 length: 14 amino acids. Written as DNA, the CDR3 is TGTGCCAGCAGTTACCCGCTGAAGGCGTACGAGCAGTACTTC. Its translation is CASSYPLKAYEQYF.

The J gene is TRBJ2-3, the V gene TRBV12-3 or TRBV12-4; 8 bases are shared with TRBD2. With 5 bases clipped from V and 4 bases from J, the junction kept 11 bases outside the gene matches. CDR3 length: 16 amino acids. CDR3 in amino acids: CASSLPAGVSADTQYF. Here the CDR3 DNA reads TGTGCCAGCAGTCTCCCAGCGGGAGTAAGTGCAGATACGCAGTATTTT.

This clonotype has just a few counts. The chain uses TRBV7-2 and TRBJ2-3; 9 nucleotides align to TRBD2. Unmatched junction bases numbered 15, after V lost 5 bases and J lost 6 bases. The CDR3 has 17 residues. Germline V gives CDR1 SGHTA, CDR2 FQGNSA. CDR3 region: CASSKTLVAGAKDTQYF. Here the CDR3 DNA reads TGTGCCAGCAGCAAGACCCTAGTAGCGGGAGCTAAGGATACGCAGTATTTT.

This chain joins TRBV20-1 and TRBJ2-3, with 9 nucleotides matching TRBD2. The CDR3 covers 14 residues. Germline loops: CDR1 DFQATT, CDR2 SNEGSKA (reference sequence). Trimming at V came to 3 bases and at J to 3 bases, leaving 4 bases not matched to a gene. CDR3 sequence (DNA): TGCAGTGCTAGGAAAGCGGGAGGAACAGATACGCAGTATTTT. Amino acids: CSARKAGGTDTQYF.

The J gene is TRBJ1-4, the V gene TRBV28; 8 bases agree with TRBD1. The germline V gene has CDR1 MDHEN and CDR2 SYDVKM. The CDR3 is 14 amino acids. V shed 6 bases and J 7 bases; nucleotides not matched to a gene: 7. CDR3 protein: CASRIPGGREKLFF. The DNA for the CDR3 is TGTGCCAGCAGGATACCAGGGGGCCGTGAAAAACTGTTTTTT.

About this clonotype: The junction departs from germline at one end; a sequencing error may be responsible. The J gene is TRBJ2-7, the V gene TRBV20-1; D could derive from TRBD1 or TRBD2 (5 bases each). CDR1 is DFQATT, CDR2 SNEGSKA, per germline (reference sequence). The CDR3 loop spans 14 amino acids. The CDR3, as DNA: TGCAGTGCTAGAGGGGGACCCGGCTCCAACGAGCAGTACTTC. Encoded protein: CSARGGPGSNEQYF.

This clonotype turned up a few times. The rearrangement uses TRBV6-2 or TRBV6-3 and TRBJ2-3; D is ambiguous. V was clipped by 10 bases and J by 1 base, with 9 bases between them. Germline lookup yields CDR1 MNHEY and CDR2 SVGEGT. The CDR3 covers 12 residues. The CDR3, as DNA: TGTGCCACCGGAGAGCGCACAGATACGCAGTATTTT. This encodes CATGERTDTQYF.

This clonotype was seen a handful of times. This chain joins TRBV20-1 and TRBJ2-3; D could derive from TRBD1 or TRBD2 (5 bases each). The germline gives CDR1 DFQATT, CDR2 SNEGSKA (reference sequence). The V gene lost 6 bases and the J gene lost 2 bases, with 12 bases spanning the gap. The CDR3 is 13 amino acids. CDR3 coding DNA: TGCAGTGCCGAGGGACCATACACAGATACGCAGTATTTT. Protein: CSAEGPYTDTQYF.

The chain combines TRBV20-1 with TRBJ1-2; D gene ambiguous. This CDR3 comprises 13 residues. CDR1 is DFQATT, CDR2 SNEGSKA, per germline (reference sequence). V was clipped by 5 bases and J by 2 bases, with 12 bases between them. The CDR3 protein is CSASHGVNYGYTF. As DNA, the CDR3 is TGCAGTGCTTCCCACGGAGTAAACTATGGCTACACCTTC.

This rearrangement joins TRBV24-1 to TRBJ2-1; 10 bases fit TRBD2. CDR1 and CDR2 from the germline V gene are KGHDR and SFDVKD. The CDR3 consists of 17 residues. Germline trimming cut 4 bases from V and 8 bases from J; bases unmatched to any gene: 13. Written as DNA, the CDR3 is TGTGCCACCAGTGAAACCGCTACTAGCGGGACTACCGATGAGCAGTTCTTC. This sequence encodes CATSETATSGTTDEQFF.

The chain recombines TRBV20-1 with TRBJ2-7; 8 bases line up with TRBD2. The CDR3 loop spans 15 amino acids. Germline loops: CDR1 DFQATT, CDR2 SNEGSKA (reference sequence). After removal of 0 bases from V and 4 bases from J, the junction contained 8 bases not matched to a gene. CDR3 nucleotides: TGCAGTGCTAGAGATCGGGGGGGTGGTTTATACGAGCAGTACTTC. As protein: CSARDRGGGLYEQYF.

CDR3 nucleotide sequence: TGTGCCAGCAGTGAATCCAGGGGCACTGAAGCTTTCTTT. This codes for CASSESRGTEAFF. The chain couples TRBV6-1 to TRBJ1-1, with a possible D match to TRBD1 (6 bases). This CDR3 region has 13 residues. CDR1 is MNHNS, CDR2 SASEGT, per germline. V was clipped by 2 bases and J by 4 bases, with 8 bases between them.

The chain has TRBV19 and TRBJ1-6, with a weak D call TRBD1 (5 bases). CDR1 is LNHDA, CDR2 SQIVND, per germline (reference sequence). The CDR3 covers 15 residues. The ends were cut back, 7 bases at V and 6 bases at J, with 16 bases in the middle. CDR3 in amino acids: CASKGTSTTNSPLHF. The CDR3 DNA sequence: TGTGCCAGTAAGGGGACCAGCACAACTAATTCACCCCTCCACTTT.